Following are 26 T cell receptor beta chains from one sample sequenced in a study of CD8 T cells in ankylosing spondylitis (dated by TCRdb to about 2017). Broader findings and caveats from the paper: Blood from ankylosing spondylitis patients appeared to be characterized by a TCR beta motif made up of several highly homologous amino acid variants.

What these receptors recognize is not known. Libraries were made using 5' RACE. The run used an Illumina HiSeq 2500. TCRdb cleaned the public reads at Q25 with fastp, built clones with MiXCR and kept in-frame beta chains. Each record represents a unique CDR3 protein, reported with the most common genes and DNA among its rows. Recorded for this sample are hundreds of thousands of distinct CDR3 sequences; about 11% of them occurred a single time. The ten largest clones take up 0.51% of the sample. The sequenced sample was blood, either unsorted or a sorted T cell fraction (not recorded which). These receptors originate from a male donor with ankylosing spondylitis.

CDR3 nucleotides: TGCAGTGCTAGCCGGGACAGGGAGGGCTATGGCTACACCTTC. It translates to CSASRDREGYGYTF. The V gene is TRBV20-1, the J gene TRBJ1-2; 9 bases fit TRBD1. The CDR3 is 14 residues long. The junction had 6 bases not matched to a gene; V was cut back by 3 bases and J by 4 bases. CDR1 and CDR2 from the germline V gene are DFQATT and SNEGSKA (reference sequence).

In its sample, this clonotype was seen a few times. The chain links TRBV7-2 to TRBJ2-7; possibly TRBD1 for D (6 bases). The germline CDR1 and CDR2 sequences are SGHTA and FQGNSA. The CDR3 is 13 amino acids. V gave up 6 bases and J gave up 4 bases, with 13 bases separating them. This chain's CDR3 is CASSSGVWYEQYF. For the CDR3, the DNA is TGTGCCAGCAGTTCAGGGGTATGGTACGAGCAGTACTTC.

V and J are TRBV7-2 and TRBJ2-2, with 10 bases fitting TRBD2. CDR1 and CDR2 from the germline V gene are SGHTA and FQGNSA. Losses at the gene ends were 5 bases for V and 5 bases for J; bases not matched to a gene: 11. CDR3 length: 17 amino acids. The CDR3 region is CASSLVLAGEWTGELFF. In DNA form, the CDR3 reads TGTGCCAGCAGCCTGGTGCTAGCGGGAGAATGGACCGGGGAGCTGTTTTTT.

The rearrangement joins TRBV6-2 or TRBV6-3 to TRBJ2-5; 8 bases fit TRBD1. The CDR3 has 13 residues. Per germline, CDR1 MNHEY and CDR2 SVGEGT. The V segment lost 10 bases and the J segment 4 bases; nucleotides outside the gene matches: 8. CDR3 sequence reads: CANGQGGGETQYF. CDR3 DNA sequence: TGTGCCAACGGACAGGGCGGCGGAGAGACCCAGTACTTC.

The chain has TRBV9 and TRBJ2-5, with D tentatively TRBD2 (6 bases). Germline V lookup: CDR1 SGDLS, CDR2 YYNGEE. Deletions cut 4 bases from V and 4 bases from J, with 11 bases between. This CDR3 spans 13 amino acids. The CDR3 DNA sequence: TGTGCCAGCAGCCGGGGGAGTACAGAGACCCAGTACTTC. Translation: CASSRGSTETQYF.

The chain is built from TRBV5-1 and TRBJ2-1; the D is unclear. CDR3 length: 15 residues. V lost 4 bases to trimming and J lost 2 bases, with 13 bases between them. Germline CDR1 reads SGHRS; CDR2 reads YFSETQ. The CDR3 DNA reads as TGCGCCAGCAGCCGACTTTCTCCTACCTACAATGAGCAGTTCTTC. As protein: CASSRLSPTYNEQFF.

This clonotype was seen more than once but under ten times. J is TRBJ1-1 and V is TRBV9; tentative D call: TRBD1 (5 bases). Per germline, CDR1 SGDLS and CDR2 YYNGEE. The CDR3 has 12 amino acids. V was clipped by 3 bases and J by 8 bases, with 11 bases between them. CDR3 sequence (DNA): TGTGCCAGCAGCGACCCCGGGGCCGAAGCTTTCTTT. Translated: CASSDPGAEAFF.

This clonotype was detected ten times or more. The CDR3 reads CSVGQGKETQYF. In DNA form, the CDR3 reads TGCAGCGTCGGACAGGGAAAAGAGACCCAGTACTTC. The rearrangement uses TRBV29-1 and TRBJ2-5; 8 bases align to TRBD1. This CDR3 region has 12 residues. V trimming: 6 bases; J trimming: 3 bases; junction bases outside the gene matches: 3. Germline V gene sequence: CDR1 SQVTM, CDR2 ANQGSEA.

This clonotype occurred many times. V and J are TRBV20-1 and TRBJ1-1; maybe TRBD1 (5 bases). In germline, CDR1 is DFQATT, CDR2 SNEGSKA (reference sequence). The CDR3 extends over 12 amino acids. V was trimmed by 6 bases and J by 1 base, leaving 9 bases between them. CDR3 amino acids: CSAPRGNTEAFF. The CDR3 DNA reads TGCAGTGCCCCAAGGGGGAACACTGAAGCTTTCTTT.

This clonotype was seen a handful of times. A much larger clone differs by one base, so this may be a read error. The chain couples TRBV7-2 to TRBJ2-3, with D possibly matching TRBD2 (5 bases). The V end lost 7 bases, the J end lost 6 bases, and 11 bases lay between the germline ends. Germline values: CDR1 SGHTA, CDR2 FQGNSA. The CDR3 is 12 residues long. CDR3 coding DNA: TGTGCCAGCACCCCCCCGGGGGATACGCAGTATTTT. This sequence encodes CASTPPGDTQYF.

This clonotype was counted ten times or more. CDR3 residues: CASSLWVYNEQFF. The CDR3 DNA follows: TGTGCCAGCAGCTTGTGGGTCTACAATGAGCAGTTCTTC. V gene TRBV5-6 combines with J gene TRBJ2-1, with D hard to call. Germline assignment: CDR1 SGHDT and CDR2 YYEEEE. Trimming pared 1 base from V and 3 bases from J, leaving 5 bases between. The CDR3 has 13 amino acids.

J is TRBJ1-2 and V is TRBV6-5, with D unclear. Germline V CDR1 and CDR2: MNHEY, SVGAGI. The CDR3 contains 13 residues. The ends were cut back, 2 bases at V and 8 bases at J, with 12 bases in the middle. The CDR3 protein is CASSYGPFEGYTF. CDR3 nucleotide sequence: TGTGCCAGCAGTTACGGTCCGTTTGAGGGCTACACCTTC.

This sequence joins TRBV29-1 and TRBJ2-7, with 8 positions matching TRBD1. Germline CDR1 and CDR2: SQVTM and ANQGSEA. Trimming cost V 6 bases and J 2 bases; bases outside gene matches: 6. The CDR3 extends over 13 amino acids. CDR3 coding DNA: TGCAGCGTCGGACAGGGTAACACCTACGAGCAGTACTTC. Its translation: CSVGQGNTYEQYF.

This clonotype was detected many times. Here the CDR3 reads CASNPDGYYETQYF. As DNA, the CDR3 is TGTGCCAGCAACCCTGACGGATACTATGAGACCCAGTACTTC. J is TRBJ2-5 and V is TRBV7-2; D gene unclear. This CDR3 is built from 14 residues. The V gene lost 7 bases and the J gene lost 5 bases, with 17 bases spanning the gap. CDR1 is SGHTA, CDR2 FQGNSA, per germline.

This clonotype was detected a few times. The chain uses TRBV5-5 and TRBJ2-7, with TRBD1 matching 9 bases. Unmatched junction bases numbered 10, after V lost 3 bases and J lost 6 bases. Germline loops: CDR1 SGHKS, CDR2 YYEKEE (reference sequence). The CDR3 has 15 amino acids. Here the CDR3 DNA reads TGTGCCAGCAGCTACACCCCGGGACAGGGAAGCGAGCAGTACTTC. Translating gives CASSYTPGQGSEQYF.

The chain is built from TRBV7-8 and TRBJ2-7, with D perhaps TRBD2 (5 bases). The CDR3 length is 15 residues. The V gene's germline CDR1 is SGHVS and CDR2 FQNEAQ. V was shortened by 2 bases and J by 0 bases, with 11 bases between the two germline ends. The CDR3 region has the DNA TGTGCCAGCAGCTTATCGCTAGGGAGCTCCTACGAGCAGTACTTC. This codes for CASSLSLGSSYEQYF.

This clonotype was detected only a few times. The chain links TRBV6-1 to TRBJ1-3; D remains ambiguous. The germline V and J ends were trimmed by 7 bases and 4 bases, with 11 bases remaining between them. This CDR3 contains 13 residues. In germline, CDR1 is MNHNS, CDR2 SASEGT. The CDR3 DNA follows: TGTGCCAGCACCCGTTTCCGAGGAAACACCATATATTTT. It codes for CASTRFRGNTIYF.

This clonotype has only a few counts. This chain connects TRBV6-5 to TRBJ2-1; 12 bases map to TRBD2. CDR3 length equals 18 residues. V gave up 0 bases and J gave up 12 bases; unmatched junction bases: 15. From germline, CDR1 is MNHEY and CDR2 SVGAGI. The DNA for the CDR3 is TGTGCCAGCAGTTACTCCTGGCCGGGACTAGCGGGCCGATCGGGGCAGTTCTTC. Residues: CASSYSWPGLAGRSGQFF.

Details on this clonotype: The junction departs from the called germline gene at one end, perhaps through a read error. The chain employs TRBV6-1 and TRBJ2-5; D is unclear. In germline, CDR1 is MNHNS, CDR2 SASEGT. The CDR3 totals 15 residues. CDR3 DNA sequence: TGTGCCAGCAGACGACCGTCGACGGCGTTAGAGGCCCAGTACTTC. Translated: CASRRPSTALEAQYF.

The CDR3 DNA reads as TGTGCCAGCTCGCAGAATACGGGGACCTCAACAACTAACTATGGCTACACCTTC. Translating gives CASSQNTGTSTTNYGYTF. The chain combines TRBV18 with TRBJ1-2; maybe TRBD1 (5 bases). V lost 6 bases to trimming and J lost 0 bases, with 23 bases between them. Germline CDR1 reads KGHSH; CDR2 reads LQKENI. The CDR3 consists of 18 residues.

This chain joins TRBV4-3 and TRBJ2-2, with 9 bases fitting TRBD1. J gave up 5 bases and V 1 base, and 8 bases lay outside the gene matches. From germline, CDR1 is LGHNA and CDR2 YSLEER. The CDR3 is made up of 17 amino acids. The CDR3 region is CASSQAPQGAGTGELFF. CDR3 DNA sequence: TGCGCCAGCAGCCAAGCCCCACAGGGGGCGGGTACCGGGGAGCTGTTTTTT.

The chain carries TRBV5-1 and TRBJ2-1, with 10 bases identical to TRBD2. The CDR3 runs 15 residues. V lost 0 bases, J lost 8 bases, and 5 bases stayed unmatched. Germline assignment: CDR1 SGHRS and CDR2 YFSETQ. DNA for the CDR3: TGCGCCAGCAGCTTGGTCGGGCTAGCGGGAGATGAGCAGTTCTTC. Translated: CASSLVGLAGDEQFF. The variable domain in full, with the rest retrieved from reference TRBV5-1 and TRBJ2-1, is KAGVTQTPRYLIKTRGQQVTLSCSPISGHRSVSWYQQTPGQGLQFLFEYFSETQRNKGNFPGRFSGRQFSNSRSEMNVSTLELGDSALYLCASSLVGLAGDEQFFGPGTRLTVL.

This rearrangement joins TRBV7-3 to TRBJ2-1, with 12 bases aligning to TRBD1. This CDR3 has 17 residues. CDR1 and CDR2 (germline): SGHTA, FQGTGA. Losses at the gene ends were 6 bases for V and 2 bases for J; bases not matched to a gene: 8. In DNA, the CDR3 is TGTGCCAGCAGTCCCTCCGGGACAGGGGGCCCCTACAATGAGCAGTTCTTC. Protein product: CASSPSGTGGPYNEQFF.

The gene calls are TRBV29-1 and TRBJ2-3; 8 nucleotides agree with TRBD2. CDR1 is SQVTM and CDR2 is ANQGSEA in the germline V gene. J lost 2 bases, V lost 7 bases, and 14 bases had no gene match. CDR3 size: 16 residues. The DNA for the CDR3 is TGCAGCGCCTCCCTAGGCGGCGGGGGGATCACAGATACGCAGTATTTT. This codes for CSASLGGGGITDTQYF.

This clonotype has only a few counts. The chain uses TRBV6-1 and TRBJ2-7; D unresolved. The germline CDR1 and CDR2 sequences are MNHNS and SASEGT. Deletions cut 6 bases from V and 4 bases from J, with 19 bases between. CDR3 length: 15 amino acids. The CDR3 loop is CASRPRRAIPYEQYF. The CDR3 nucleotides are TGTGCCAGCAGGCCCCGGCGAGCGATCCCTTACGAGCAGTACTTC.

This clonotype came up once. A much larger clone is a single base away; this may be a read error. This chain joins TRBV9 and TRBJ1-3; TRBD1 is a possible D gene (6 bases). With 0 bases removed from V and 4 bases from J, the gap between germline ends came to 8 bases. This CDR3 spans 14 amino acids. The V gene's germline CDR1 is SGDLS and CDR2 YYNGEE. The CDR3 reads CASSVEGDGNTIYF. CDR3 in DNA: TGTGCCAGCAGCGTAGAGGGGGACGGAAACACCATATATTTT.